This T cell receptor beta chain is drawn from a study of monozygotic twins with inflammatory bowel disease (dated by TCRdb to 2018 to 2020). Regarding the research as a whole: The full study comprised 28 monozygotic twin pairs: nine German pairs (four IBD-concordant, five IBD-discordant) and 19 IBD-discordant Danish pairs. The search for disease-associated traits relied mainly on comparing, within discordant pairs, IBD patients with their genetically identical healthy co-twins. Each individual had, on average, about 151 000 unique TCRalpha sequences and 181 000 unique TCRbeta sequences available for analysis. General study outcomes and caveats: Differing immunosuppressive treatments among patients may have added background noise and inter-individual variability to the repertoires. The results gave no support for a single strong signal or clonotype linked to IBD. Different T cell subtypes could not be distinguished in the analysis. A decrease in TCRbeta repertoire diversity, as measured by inverse Simpson index, was observed in IBD patients compared with their healthy co-twins. IBD patients shared fewer clonotypes with other individuals than healthy twins did, most markedly in patients showing signs of disease activity. Repertoire similarity did not differ between concordant and discordant twins, possibly due to limited statistical power.

CDR1 and CDR2, looked up from the germline V gene (reference sequence), are MNHEY and SMNVEV. The CDR3 runs 14 residues from the cysteine to the phenylalanine. No DNA sequence was recorded. In regard to this clonotype: Its specific antigen is unknown.

From each donor, a roughly 2.7 ml peripheral blood sample was drawn into PAXgene tubes and stored at -80 degrees C. Without any T cell sorting, total RNA was extracted from whole blood using the PAXgene blood miRNA kit on an automated QIAcube. Peripheral blood from monozygotic twin pairs, either concordant or discordant for inflammatory bowel disease, underwent deep TCRalpha and TCRbeta repertoire profiling that used unique molecular barcoding. For every twin pair, smoking habits were documented, and each individual was categorised as a current, former or never smoker. The library relied on 5' RACE. Each TCR library was prepared from around 3,400 ng of total RNA. For each sample, cDNA was synthesized in eight separate reactions using SMARTScribe reverse transcriptase. Unique molecular identifiers containing a 6-nucleotide sample barcode were introduced through template switching during cDNA synthesis. Two nested PCRs of roughly 15 and 9 cycles amplified the TCRalpha and TCRbeta cDNA, and bead purification followed each PCR. Before amplification, the cDNA was treated with uracil DNA-glycosylase and purified using the QIAquick PCR purification kit. In the second PCR, Illumina TruSeq-compatible adapters and sample-specific barcodes were added. TapeStation and Qubit were used to check library quality and concentration, and 5 ng of each library went into the pool. Sequencing of pooled libraries was carried out on an Illumina HiSeq2500 single-index Rapid Run using 2 x 100 bp reads and custom sequencing primers. In the paper's pipeline: UMI-based consensus assembly with MiGEC version 1.2.6 was used to correct PCR and sequencing errors. MiXCR version 2.1.1 was used to carry out V(D)J alignment, clonotype assembly and CDR3 extraction. Normalisation of gene usage, clonotype sharing and MAIT/NKT TCR abundance was achieved by analysing the top 1000, 10 000 and 20 000 clonotypes per sample. After downsampling to 27 000 UMIs, diversity was calculated as the inverse Simpson index using the vegan R package. Paired Mann-Whitney U tests were applied to discordant twin pairs, with Benjamini-Hochberg correction for multiple testing. Following reprocessing of the reads by TCRdb, the data hold one row per CDR3 protein sequence and no DNA is available. The V and J calls and clone size come from TCRdb's table, not from the authors' own analysis. The table for this sample shows around 400,000 distinct CDR3 sequences. About 2.3% of the sample comes from the top ten.

The receptor comes from a human donor with ulcerative colitis or Crohn's disease, or a healthy co-twin of an affected twin (not recorded which). Recombination joined TRBV27 with TRBJ2-1; TCRdb picks TRBD1, but there is no DNA to check that call. Sequences were obtained from blood. The CDR3 amino acid sequence is: CASSPGSATNEQFF.